This TCR beta chain was captured by sequencing in a study of blood T cell repertoires in COVID-19. Study-wide context: Collection of acute and convalescent COVID-19 samples took place in the United States, Italy and Spain. T cells, B-cell-depleted T cells, or PBMCs supplied cDNA or gDNA.

Source study methods: Amplification of reference gene primers provided the estimated nucleated cell counts. Data came from immunoSEQ multiplex PCR; TCRdb stores just in-frame clones and leaves some out. The DNA gave D and trimming, while V, J and clone size come from that table. Of under 200,000 clones in the sample, 85% to 90% were seen once. This CDR3 spans 15 amino acids. Germline V lookup: CDR1 PRHDT, CDR2 FYEKMQ (reference sequence). V trimming: 3 bases; J trimming: 4 bases; junction bases outside the gene matches: 8. The chain uses TRBV13 and TRBJ2-5; 7 bases align to TRBD1. The receptor was derived from a man younger than 35 with acute or convalescent COVID-19. Material for sequencing was peripheral blood. As DNA, the CDR3 is TGTGCCAGCAGCTTGCGAACCCCAGGGGGAGAGACCCAGTACTTC. It translates to CASSLRTPGGETQYF.